This T cell receptor (beta chain) was captured in a study of CD8+ T cells in alopecia areata. TCR sequencing used cDNA made by reverse transcription of extracted RNA. Profiled with immunoSEQ multiplex PCR; TCRdb holds only in-frame clones, not every one. Among more than 100,000 clones listed, more than 75% were seen once. V lost 5 bases, J lost 3 bases, and 9 bases lay in between. CDR1 and CDR2 from the germline V gene are SGHNT and YYREEE (reference sequence). The CDR3 is made up of 13 amino acids. This sample's treatment: oral pan-JAK inhibitor, 5-10 mg twice daily. This receptor was identified in a human donor with alopecia areata. Here the sequenced sample was CD8+ T cells sorted from blood, taken at approximately week 34, from a patient treated with tofacitinib. The chain combines TRBV5-4 with TRBJ2-1; D gene ambiguous. CDR3 in DNA: TGTGCCAGCAGGGACCTGAGCTACAATGAGCAGTTCTTC. Residues: CASRDLSYNEQFF.